This T cell receptor beta chain comes out of a study of shared T cell receptors in the human thymus. The CDR3 runs 13 residues. J lost 0 bases, V lost 8 bases, and 3 bases had no gene match. Germline-derived CDR1 and CDR2 are SNHLY and FYNNEI. The assay was immunoSEQ multiplex PCR, and TCRdb's table has in-frame clones only and misses some. The sample holds hundreds of thousands of clones, about 89% seen once. Concerning this clone: The sample has other DNA sequences that encode this CDR3 too.

These data were likewise used in another study, on human thymus T cells. From that second work: Thymic material originated from resections removed in the course of corrective heart surgery. An apparent bias in V and J gene usage was seen in thymic and blood repertoires. Reports from related research described highly overlapping thymic repertoires among unrelated individuals.

The material sequenced was thymocytes. V gene TRBV2 combines with J gene TRBJ1-1, with 7 bases identical to TRBD1. The clonotype comes from a boy younger than two with a congenital heart defect. The CDR3: CASRDRLNTEAFF. CDR3 nucleotides: TGTGCCAGCCGGGACAGATTGAACACTGAAGCTTTCTTT.